This T cell receptor beta chain was profiled in a study of blood T cell repertoires in COVID-19. Produced via immunoSEQ multiplex PCR; TCRdb's table is partial and in-frame only. The table includes approximately 400,000 clones, roughly 92% detected once. Those enrolled, adults aged roughly 18 to 100 years, came from around 24 US areas. Cohort allocation depended upon clinical history that participants reported. The CDR3 spans 14 residues. CDR1 and CDR2 (germline): LNHDA, SQIVND (reference sequence). V was shortened by 6 bases and J by 5 bases, with 17 bases between the two germline ends. The sequencing input was PBMCs or T cells enriched from blood (not recorded which). The chain links TRBV19 to TRBJ2-7; D perhaps matches TRBD1 (9 bases). The clonotype originates from a woman in her 40s who had been exposed to COVID-19. CDR3 residues: CASSGTGTRNEQYF. CDR3 DNA: TGTGCCAGTAGCGGGACAGGGACTAGGAACGAGCAGTACTTC.